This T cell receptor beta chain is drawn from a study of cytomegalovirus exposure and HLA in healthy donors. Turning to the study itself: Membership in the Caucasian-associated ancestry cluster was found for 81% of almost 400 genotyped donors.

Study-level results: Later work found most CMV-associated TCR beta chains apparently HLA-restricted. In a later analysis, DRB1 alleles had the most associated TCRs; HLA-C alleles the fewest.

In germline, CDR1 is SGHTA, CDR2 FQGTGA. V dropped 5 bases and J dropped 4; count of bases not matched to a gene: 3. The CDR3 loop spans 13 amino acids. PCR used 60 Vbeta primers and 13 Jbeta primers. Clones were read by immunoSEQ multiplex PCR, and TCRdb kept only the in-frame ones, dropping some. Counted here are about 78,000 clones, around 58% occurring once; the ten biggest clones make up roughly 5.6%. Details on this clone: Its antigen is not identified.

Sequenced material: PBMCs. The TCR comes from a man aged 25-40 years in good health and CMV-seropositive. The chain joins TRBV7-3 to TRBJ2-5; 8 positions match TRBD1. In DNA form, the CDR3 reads TGTGCCAGCAGCCAGGGGGCTTCAGAGACCCAGTACTTC. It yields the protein CASSQGASETQYF.